The 18 T cell receptor beta chains below come from one sample, sequenced in a study of T cells in Graves' hyperthyroidism and ophthalmopathy. Amplification yielded TCR beta CDR3 regions, with RNA transcripts as the source. The TCR CDR3 was amplified in a first-round RT-PCR using the HTBI primer set. Via MiXCR, TCRdb re-called the multiplex PCR reads, giving one row per CDR3 protein. Of under 450,000 distinct CDR3 sequences in the sample, about 17% were seen once. The specimen was blood. These receptors were obtained from a woman under 40 with Graves' hyperthyroidism that later progressed to Graves' ophthalmopathy.

The chain links TRBV5-1 to TRBJ2-7; TRBD1 aligns across 9 bases. The germline V gene has CDR1 SGHRS and CDR2 YFSETQ. The CDR3 has 15 amino acids. The J segment lost 4 bases and the V segment lost 4 bases, leaving 9 bases of the junction unmatched. CDR3 loop: CASSELPGQGYEQYF. CDR3 nucleotide sequence: TGCGCCAGCAGCGAGCTGCCGGGACAGGGTTACGAGCAGTACTTC.

Many counts were recorded for this clonotype. The chain combines TRBV19 with TRBJ1-5, with D maybe TRBD1 (6 bases). This CDR3 region has 17 residues. Germline CDR1 reads LNHDA; CDR2 reads SQIVND (reference sequence). Trimming removed 5 bases at V and 7 bases at J, with 24 bases between. CDR3 sequence: CASSPPAGVKGIQPQHF. The CDR3 DNA reads TGTGCCAGTAGTCCCCCTGCAGGGGTTAAGGGCATCCAGCCCCAGCATTTT.

This clonotype was seen many times. The chain joins TRBV30 to TRBJ1-3; D unresolved. Germline V gene sequence: CDR1 GTSNPN, CDR2 SVGIG (reference sequence). The CDR3 spans 13 residues. Trimming cost V 0 bases and J 3 bases, with 6 bases left between them. CDR3: CAWSVRGGNTIYF. CDR3 coding DNA: TGTGCCTGGAGTGTTCGGGGTGGAAACACCATATATTTT.

J is TRBJ1-1 and V is TRBV28, with D unresolved. The CDR3 has 14 amino acids. V was cut by 2 bases and J by 0 bases, with 7 bases left in between. Germline assignment: CDR1 MDHEN and CDR2 SYDVKM. The DNA for the CDR3 is TGTGCCAGCAGTTTACCAGTTTTGAACACTGAAGCTTTCTTT. Protein: CASSLPVLNTEAFF.

This chain links TRBV5-1 with TRBJ2-5; tentatively, D is TRBD1 (6 bases). Looked up from germline, CDR1 is SGHRS and CDR2 is YFSETQ. This CDR3 has 13 amino acids. Trimming cost V 5 bases and J 9 bases, with 17 bases left between them. The CDR3 region has the DNA TGCGCCAGCAGTATGTGGCAGGGACAATCCCAGTACTTC. This codes for CASSMWQGQSQYF. Drawing the rest from reference TRBV5-1 and TRBJ2-5, the complete variable domain is KAGVTQTPRYLIKTRGQQVTLSCSPISGHRSVSWYQQTPGQGLQFLFEYFSETQRNKGNFPGRFSGRQFSNSRSEMNVSTLELGDSALYLCASSMWQGQSQYFGPGTRLLVL.

This clonotype was detected many times. V usage is TRBV28 and J usage is TRBJ1-2; a possible D gene is TRBD1 (5 bases). Germline V lookup: CDR1 MDHEN, CDR2 SYDVKM. Trimming shortened V by 7 bases and J by 4 bases, and 16 bases separated the two germline ends. The CDR3 runs 14 residues. The CDR3, as DNA: TGTGCCAGCACCCGACCAGGGAGTGGCTATGGCTACACCTTC. It translates to CASTRPGSGYGYTF.

This clonotype was counted at least ten times. This sequence joins TRBV18 and TRBJ2-1; no clear D gene. CDR3 size: 13 residues. V was shortened by 10 bases and J by 4 bases, with 14 bases between the two germline ends. Per germline, CDR1 KGHSH and CDR2 LQKENI. This CDR3 is CATQDERYNEQFF. CDR3 DNA: TGTGCCACCCAGGACGAGAGGTACAATGAGCAGTTCTTC.

Ten or more counts support this clonotype. This sequence joins TRBV2 and TRBJ2-7; the match to TRBD1 covers 7 bases. The CDR3 is made up of 15 amino acids. V gave up 7 bases and J gave up 5 bases; unmatched junction bases: 14. Germline V gives CDR1 SNHLY, CDR2 FYNNEI. The CDR3 sequence: CASNPKTGNPHEQYF. The DNA of the CDR3 is TGTGCCAGCAATCCGAAGACAGGGAATCCCCACGAGCAGTACTTC.

This chain links TRBV4-2 with TRBJ2-3, with a tentative D call TRBD1 (5 bases). This CDR3 has 15 residues. V gave up 1 base and J gave up 2 bases, with 10 bases separating them. Germline V gene sequence: CDR1 LGHNA, CDR2 YNFKEQ. CDR3 DNA: TGTGCCAGCAGCCAAGTGATAGGGGCCACAGATACGCAGTATTTT. Its translation: CASSQVIGATDTQYF.

The table lists this clonotype with a count of one. A much more abundant neighbour one base away suggests this may be a read error. CDR3: CAASDFGETQYF. The CDR3 DNA follows: TGTGCCGCCAGTGATTTTGGAGAGACCCAGTACTTC. This chain uses TRBV24-1 with TRBJ2-5; D gene uncertain. This CDR3 has 12 amino acids. CDR1 is KGHDR and CDR2 is SFDVKD in the germline V gene.

This clonotype was seen repeatedly, ten times or more. DNA for the CDR3: TGTGCCAGCAGCTTAATGAACAGACAAGAGACCCAGTACTTC. The encoded protein is CASSLMNRQETQYF. The chain links TRBV7-2 to TRBJ2-5, with D unclear. This CDR3 has 14 amino acids. The V gene's germline CDR1 is SGHTA and CDR2 FQGNSA. The V and J ends lost 2 bases and 2 bases respectively, with 9 bases between them.

This clonotype was detected many times. The chain uses TRBV6-1 and TRBJ2-7; 10 bases align to TRBD2. Germline-derived CDR1 and CDR2 are MNHNS and SASEGT. J was trimmed by 4 bases and V by 1 base; bases with no gene match: 13. This CDR3 has 18 residues. CDR3 residues: CASSEGHPASGGVYEQYF. The CDR3 coding sequence is TGTGCCAGCAGTGAAGGCCACCCAGCTAGCGGGGGAGTTTACGAGCAGTACTTC.

This clonotype was observed at least ten times. This chain connects TRBV18 to TRBJ2-2, with D perhaps TRBD1 (6 bases). Germline V gene sequence: CDR1 KGHSH, CDR2 LQKENI. The CDR3 is made up of 15 amino acids. The V and J ends lost 2 bases and 5 bases respectively, with 12 bases between them. This CDR3 reads CASSPSRGGTGELFF. CDR3 DNA sequence: TGTGCCAGCTCACCAAGCAGGGGCGGAACCGGGGAGCTGTTTTTT. Full variable domain (missing parts from reference TRBV18 and TRBJ2-2): NAGVMQNPRHLVRRRGQEARLRCSPMKGHSHVYWYRQLPEEGLKFMVYLQKENIIDESGMPKERFSAEFPKEGPSILRIQQVVRGDSAAYFCASSPSRGGTGELFFGEGSRLTVL.

This clonotype was seen many times. The chain combines TRBV3-1 with TRBJ1-2, with no clear D. V was pared by 1 base and J by 6 bases, with 12 bases between. This CDR3 contains 14 residues. CDR1 is LGHDT and CDR2 is YNNKEL in the germline V gene (reference sequence). CDR3 sequence (DNA): TGTGCCAGCAGCCAAGCCGGGCTCCGACATGGCTACACCTTC. It translates to CASSQAGLRHGYTF. The full variable domain, with the rest looked up from reference TRBV3-1 and TRBJ1-2, is DTAVSQTPKYLVTQMGNDKSIKCEQNLGHDTMYWYKQDSKKFLKIMFSYNNKELIINETVPNRFSPKSPDKAHLNLHINSLELGDSAVYFCASSQAGLRHGYTFGSGTRLTVV.

This clonotype was seen many times. The chain couples TRBV20-1 to TRBJ2-3; weak D call: TRBD2 (5 bases). With 3 bases removed from V and 2 bases from J, the gap between germline ends came to 9 bases. The CDR3 spans 13 residues. Germline V gene lookup returns CDR1 DFQATT and CDR2 SNEGSKA (reference sequence). In DNA form, the CDR3 reads TGCAGTGCTAGGGGAGAATACACAGATACGCAGTATTTT. Translated, it gives CSARGEYTDTQYF.

This clonotype was found many times. The rearrangement links TRBV12-3 or TRBV12-4 to TRBJ2-7; 9 bases line up with TRBD2. With V trimmed by 3 bases and J by 6 bases, 6 bases remained unmatched. The length of the CDR3 is 14 residues. The CDR3, as DNA: TGTGCCAGCAGTTTGGGGCGGGAGGGGAGCGAGCAGTACTTC. It codes for CASSLGREGSEQYF.

This clonotype was recorded at least ten times. This chain links TRBV6-1 with TRBJ2-2; no firm D call. The CDR3 is 14 residues long. The V gene lost 8 bases and the J gene lost 5 bases, with 15 bases spanning the gap. Germline V lookup: CDR1 MNHNS, CDR2 SASEGT. CDR3 DNA sequence: TGTGCCAGCTCTATGGGTCCTCAAACCGGGGAGCTGTTTTTT. This sequence encodes CASSMGPQTGELFF.

This clonotype showed up many times. This sequence joins TRBV3-1 and TRBJ1-2; the D gene is possibly TRBD1 (6 bases). V lost 0 bases, J lost 2 bases, and 13 bases lay in between. The CDR3 is 16 residues long. CDR1 is LGHDT, CDR2 YNNKEL, per germline (reference sequence). The CDR3 bases are TGTGCCAGCAGCCAAGAGGCGGGACAATTAAACTATGGCTACACCTTC. It is translated as CASSQEAGQLNYGYTF.